The sequence of this T cell receptor (beta chain) was determined in a study of graft-versus-host responses after intestinal transplantation. General observations from the study: Elevated graft-versus-host to host-versus-graft clonal ratios in allografts were recorded for patients with graft-donor T cell macrochimerism. The marrow of recipients harbored GvH clones, and ileum or blood showed some of them first.

CDR1 MGHDK and CDR2 SYGVNS come from the germline V gene. V dropped 4 bases and J dropped 6 bases, with 7 bases sitting between them. The CDR3 spans 12 residues. Sequenced by immunoSEQ multiplex PCR; TCRdb stores in-frame clones only, minus some. The table shows under 5,500 clones, with about 80% occurring only once. Lymphocytes (intraepithelial and lamina propria) were released by processing the graft tissue. Remarks on this clone: What it recognizes is unknown.

Sample: ileum tissue, taken 9 days after transplant. This TCR derives from a human patient who received an intestinal transplant, so some T cells may come from the graft donor. The chain has TRBV25-1 and TRBJ2-1; D gene ambiguous. For the CDR3, the DNA is TGTGCCAGCAGTGGCCCGACCAATGAGCAGTTCTTC. Amino acids: CASSGPTNEQFF.